This T cell receptor (beta chain) originates from a study of T cell clonotyping in hematopoietic cell transplantation (dated by TCRdb to 2020 to 2023). About the study as a whole: A total of more than 110 blood samples were gathered in the study from under 40 consecutive transplant recipients along with their related donors. Recruitment of patients was conducted between September 2015 and January 2017, and follow-up was continued until late 2020 or death.

The time point label for this specimen denotes: 30 days after allo-HCT. Blood from recipients was drawn roughly 28 days before transplant, then again at days 30, 100 and 180 after transplant. Nuclei Lysis Solution was used to extract genomic DNA from fresh or cryopreserved unfractionated peripheral blood mononuclear cells. From the cysteine through the phenylalanine, the CDR3 covers 15 amino acids. Here the CDR3 DNA is all that survives: 45 bases in frame from base 1. The germline V gene (reference sequence) yields LNHNV for CDR1 and YYDKDF for CDR2. The germline ends are 10 bases apart after V is trimmed by 0 bases and J by 3 bases. With the immunoSEQ assay, which is a bias-controlled multiplex PCR relying on V- and J-specific primers, TCR beta CDR3 regions were amplified from genomic DNA. In a second PCR step, a proprietary barcode and Illumina adapter sequences were attached to the CDR3 amplicons. CDR3 libraries were sequenced on an Illumina MiSeq instrument. In the original analysis: immunoSEQ Analyzer 3.0 was used for export and quality control, with R Bioconductor and Immunarch used for downstream analyses. Only productive rearrangements within the normalized downsampled data set were used in the calculation of repertoire metrics. In the normalized cohort, clonotypes with more than 5 templates were defined as pathologically expanded. The Inverse Simpson Index was used to measure repertoire diversity. To capture all clonotypes, CMV-specificity analyses were performed on the non-normalized data set. TCRdb provides this immuneACCESS table in a form limited to in-frame rearrangements. Some clones are lacking; in checked studies, under half of them reflect an unresolved V gene, and why the rest are absent is not known. The V and J calls and clone size were taken over from that table, and D and trimming were inferred from the DNA. The sample contains about 3,300 clones, approximately 60% of them found a single time. 20% to 25% of the sample comes from the top ten.

Points the paper makes about the study in general: Recipient TCR diversity fell after transplant, with pathologically expanded clonotypes rising progressively from day 30 to day 180. Recipient repertoires showed only a small fraction of overlap with donor repertoires, and over 95% appeared de novo at the given depth. The sample size was limited, and because cells were not sorted, the contributions of CD4 and CD8 repertoires could not be separated. Broader posttransplant TCR repertoire diversity was predicted by donor and pretransplant recipient Inverse Simpson Index values.

This clone was counted a single time. What antigen it recognizes has not been identified. The record has no base qualities; no much larger clone is one base away. This chain joins TRBV15 to TRBJ2-3; the D call is tentative, TRBD1 or TRBD2, as each matches 6 bases. Source: peripheral blood mononuclear cells, taken 30 days after allogeneic stem cell transplant. The receptor was derived from a female patient younger than 45 who had an allogeneic stem cell transplant, so T cells may come from the graft donor. Some clones in this sample may be carry-over from other donors' samples. The sequenced DNA: TGTGCCACCAGCAGAGATAGGGGGACTACAGATACGCAGTATTTT. Its coded protein is CATSRDRGTTDTQYF.